The T cell receptor beta chain described here comes from a study of Ad26.COV2.S vaccination and SARS-CoV-2 variants. Study-wide context: Into the muscle, Ad26.COV2.S was dosed once or twice, 56 days apart.

The treatment denotes: 15 to 20 received Ad26.COV2.S at low or high dose, single or two shots; about 5 received placebo; per-sample allocation not given. Following the first vaccine or placebo injection, samples were taken on day 63. The shot given was an Ad26 vector that makes Wuhan-strain SARS-CoV-2 spike. Sequenced by immunoSEQ multiplex PCR; TCRdb stores in-frame clones only, minus some. The repertoire holds around 320,000 clones, with roughly 91% as singletons. General study findings and limits: Substantial breadth in spike-specific CD8+ and CD4+ T cell responses was reportedly seen after vaccination.

Per the germline V gene, CDR1 is GTSNPN and CDR2 is SVGIG (reference sequence). This CDR3 is built from 12 residues. Trimming stripped 2 bases from V and 4 bases from J, with 9 bases between. Points on this clone: Its matching antigen is unknown.

This TCR derives from a person between 18 and 65 years old who received the Ad26.COV2.S COVID-19 vaccine or a placebo. This material consisted of peripheral blood, taken in a trial of Ad26.COV2.S vaccine versus placebo. V gene TRBV30 combines with J gene TRBJ2-7; a possible D gene is TRBD1 (6 bases). The CDR3 nucleotides are TGTGCCTGGAGTTCCAGGGGTTACGAGCAGTACTTC. Its translation is CAWSSRGYEQYF. Full variable domain (missing parts from reference TRBV30 and TRBJ2-7): SQTIHQWPATLVQPVGSPLSLECTVEGTSNPNLYWYRQAAGRGLQLLFYSVGIGQISSEVPQNLSASRPQDRQFILSSKKLLLSDSGFYLCAWSSRGYEQYFGPGTRLTVT.